The 30 T cell receptor beta chains listed next were all sequenced from one sample in a study of technical replicates of blood from a handful of donors. The repertoire was sequenced with immunoSEQ multiplex PCR; TCRdb's copy has only in-frame clones and lacks some. The sample has about 91,000 clones, around 92% seen once; the top ten hold over 0.2%. The sequenced material came from T cells isolated from PBMCs. Receptors were obtained from a human donor in good health.

This chain connects TRBV9 to TRBJ2-2; no clear D. V lost 3 bases and J 5 bases, leaving 5 bases between the germline ends. Germline loops: CDR1 SGDLS, CDR2 YYNGEE. This CDR3 region has 12 residues. This CDR3 reads CASSAETGELFF. Written as DNA, the CDR3 is TGTGCCAGCAGCGCTGAGACCGGGGAGCTGTTTTTT.

The chain has TRBV7-9 and TRBJ2-7; 8 nucleotides match TRBD2. The CDR3 is made up of 13 amino acids. Germline CDR1 and CDR2: SEHNR and FQNEAQ (reference sequence). J was trimmed by 5 bases and V by 5 bases; bases with no gene match: 5. The CDR3 coding sequence is TGTGCCAGCAGCCCCGCGGGAGGCAACGAGCAGTACTTC. Residues: CASSPAGGNEQYF.

V usage is TRBV18 and J usage is TRBJ2-2; 9 nucleotides match TRBD1. Germline V gene data show CDR1 as KGHSH and CDR2 as LQKENI. The CDR3 totals 17 residues. The ends lost 3 bases at V and 4 bases at J; junction bases unmatched: 9. The CDR3 sequence is CASSPPGTGYSTGELFF. The CDR3 DNA is TGTGCCAGCTCACCCCCCGGGACAGGGTATTCCACCGGGGAGCTGTTTTTT.

The gene calls are TRBV27 and TRBJ1-3; tentatively, D is TRBD1 (5 bases). V was cut by 3 bases and J by 8 bases, with 11 bases left in between. The CDR3 is 13 amino acids. The germline V gene has CDR1 MNHEY and CDR2 SMNVEV (reference sequence). The CDR3 coding sequence is TGTGCCAGCAGTTTTTCCGACAGTTACACCATATATTTT. Protein: CASSFSDSYTIYF.

V usage is TRBV19 and J usage is TRBJ1-5; D not certain. From germline, CDR1 is LNHDA and CDR2 SQIVND (reference sequence). V was trimmed by 1 base and J by 0 bases, leaving 7 bases between them. The CDR3 has 15 residues. The DNA for the CDR3 is TGTGCCAGTAGTATAGCGAGCTCTAGCAATCAGCCCCAGCATTTT. The encoded protein is CASSIASSSNQPQHF.

The chain couples TRBV10-3 to TRBJ2-7; 7 positions match TRBD1. Germline V lookup: CDR1 ENHRY, CDR2 SYGVKD. V was pared by 6 bases and J by 6 bases, with 5 bases of the junction left unmatched. CDR3 size: 12 residues. Here the CDR3 DNA reads TGTGCCATCAGCTCGACAGGGATCGAGCAGTACTTC. This encodes CAISSTGIEQYF.

The chain has TRBV6-1 and TRBJ2-1; 7 nucleotides agree with TRBD2. Germline-derived CDR1 and CDR2 are MNHNS and SASEGT. This CDR3 is built from 15 residues. J lost 1 base, V lost 2 bases, and 2 bases had no gene match. In DNA, the CDR3 is TGTGCCAGCAGTGAATGGGGGGGTTCCTACAATGAGCAGTTCTTC. Translating it yields CASSEWGGSYNEQFF.

The rearrangement links TRBV4-1 to TRBJ2-7; D is undetermined. This CDR3 contains 15 residues. CDR1 and CDR2 (germline): MGHRA, YSYEKL. Trimming removed 0 bases at V and 0 bases at J, with 9 bases between. As DNA, the CDR3 is TGCGCCAGCAGCCAAGATTACCTAAGCTCCTACGAGCAGTACTTC. It is translated as CASSQDYLSSYEQYF.

V usage is TRBV2 and J usage is TRBJ1-2; 7 nucleotides agree with TRBD1. Germline lookup yields CDR1 SNHLY and CDR2 FYNNEI. V was pared by 8 bases and J by 2 bases, with 5 bases of the junction left unmatched. The length of the CDR3 is 13 residues. The CDR3 DNA is TGTGCCAGCCTGGAGGGACAGAACTATGGCTACACCTTC. It translates to CASLEGQNYGYTF.

The chain couples TRBV29-1 to TRBJ2-7; TRBD1 aligns across 9 bases. CDR3 length: 13 amino acids. Germline V gene sequence: CDR1 SQVTM, CDR2 ANQGSEA. The V gene end was trimmed by 5 bases and the J gene end by 9 bases; junction bases not matched to a gene: 11. CDR3 DNA sequence: TGCAGCGTTAGGGACAGGGTAAGGGACGGGCAGTACTTC. Translation: CSVRDRVRDGQYF.

This chain connects TRBV6-4 to TRBJ2-1, with D maybe TRBD2 (5 bases). The V end was cut by 7 bases, the J end by 0 bases, with 13 bases between. Germline V lookup: CDR1 MRHNA, CDR2 SNTAGT. There are 15 residues in the CDR3. CDR3 in DNA: TGTGCCAGCACACTAGAGGACCTCTCCTACAATGAGCAGTTCTTC. Its translation: CASTLEDLSYNEQFF.

This chain links TRBV6-6 with TRBJ1-3, with 7 bases that match TRBD1. This CDR3 spans 15 amino acids. The junction had 11 bases not matched to a gene; V was cut back by 10 bases and J by 2 bases. The germline CDR1 and CDR2 sequences are MNHNY and SVGAGI (reference sequence). The CDR3 region has the DNA TGTGCCACCCTCCGGGACAGTTTACCTGGAAACACCATATATTTT. It yields the protein CATLRDSLPGNTIYF.

The chain employs TRBV4-2 and TRBJ1-2; 7 nucleotides align to TRBD1. Germline V CDR1 and CDR2: LGHNA, YNFKEQ. The V segment lost 3 bases and the J segment 7 bases; nucleotides outside the gene matches: 8. CDR3 length equals 14 residues. The chain's CDR3 is CASSHKGAYGGYTF. DNA of the CDR3: TGTGCCAGCAGCCATAAGGGGGCTTATGGTGGCTACACCTTC.

The chain has TRBV7-2 and TRBJ2-5, with a possible D match to TRBD2 (5 bases). This CDR3 region has 14 residues. Germline CDR1 SGHTA, CDR2 FQGNSA. Trimming pared 2 bases from V and 5 bases from J, leaving 12 bases between. CDR3 protein: CASSLSRGGETQYF. Here the CDR3 DNA reads TGTGCCAGCAGCTTAAGCCGAGGCGGGGAGACCCAGTACTTC.

The CDR3 nucleotides are TGTGCCAGCGGAGAGGGGGGGGCTGCCACAGATACGCAGTATTTT. Translation gives CASGEGGAATDTQYF. The chain carries TRBV9 and TRBJ2-3; TRBD2 might be the D (7 bases). The CDR3 covers 15 residues. V was clipped by 7 bases and J by 2 bases, with 17 bases between them. The germline gives CDR1 SGDLS, CDR2 YYNGEE. The variable domain in full, completed from reference TRBV9 and TRBJ2-3, reads DSGVTQTPKHLITATGQRVTLRCSPRSGDLSVYWYQQSLDQGLQFLIQYYNGEERAKGNILERFSAQQFPDLHSELNLSSLELGDSALYFCASGEGGAATDTQYFGPGTRLTVL.

This chain uses TRBV6-1 with TRBJ1-5; 11 positions match TRBD1. The germline CDR1 and CDR2 sequences are MNHNS and SASEGT. Germline trimming cut 3 bases from V and 11 bases from J; bases unmatched to any gene: 3. This CDR3 region has 13 residues. The CDR3 DNA reads as TGTGCCAGCAGTGATGGACAGGGGGCTTCCCAGCATTTT. This gives the protein CASSDGQGASQHF.

The chain joins TRBV28 to TRBJ2-1, with 9 bases that match TRBD1. Germline V gene lookup returns CDR1 MDHEN and CDR2 SYDVKM. The CDR3 spans 15 residues. The junction had 9 bases not matched to a gene; V was cut back by 5 bases and J by 7 bases. The CDR3 region is CASSNRDRVENEQFF. Written as DNA, the CDR3 is TGTGCCAGCAGTAACCGGGACAGGGTCGAGAATGAGCAGTTCTTC.

The chain carries TRBV10-1 and TRBJ2-2, with a possible D match to TRBD2 (5 bases). Trimming stripped 2 bases from V and 2 bases from J, with 9 bases between. Germline-derived CDR1 and CDR2 are WNHNN and SYGVQD (reference sequence). The CDR3 totals 15 residues. CDR3 region: CASSEGSLNTGELFF. The CDR3 nucleotides read TGCGCCAGCAGTGAGGGGAGTCTAAACACCGGGGAGCTGTTTTTT.

The chain links TRBV28 to TRBJ1-5; 7 positions agree with TRBD1. The trim removed 0 bases at V and 2 bases at J, leaving 7 bases unmatched. CDR1 is MDHEN, CDR2 SYDVKM, per germline. CDR3 size: 17 residues. CDR3 loop: CASSLWISGTGNQPQHF. Here the CDR3 DNA reads TGTGCCAGCAGTTTATGGATTAGCGGGACAGGCAATCAGCCCCAGCATTTT. Using reference TRBV28 and TRBJ1-5 for the parts outside the CDR3, the full variable domain is DVKVTQSSRYLVKRTGEKVFLECVQDMDHENMFWYRQDPGLGLRLIYFSYDVKMKEKGDIPEGYSVSREKKERFSLILESASTNQTSMYLCASSLWISGTGNQPQHFGDGTRLSIL.

The rearrangement links TRBV2 to TRBJ1-4; D remains ambiguous. Deletions cut 5 bases from V and 11 bases from J, with 6 bases between. This CDR3 comprises 10 residues. Germline CDR1 SNHLY, CDR2 FYNNEI. The CDR3 coding sequence is TGTGCCAGCAGTAGGCGGAAACTGTTTTTT. It codes for CASSRRKLFF.

V usage is TRBV29-1 and J usage is TRBJ2-2, with 9 positions matching TRBD2. Germline V lookup: CDR1 SQVTM, CDR2 ANQGSEA. The junction had 11 bases not matched to a gene; V was cut back by 6 bases and J by 6 bases. This CDR3 is built from 15 residues. The CDR3 region has the DNA TGCAGCGTCTTTAGCGGGAGTTCGTCTTCCGGGGAGCTGTTTTTT. It translates to CSVFSGSSSSGELFF.

The chain is built from TRBV11-2 and TRBJ2-1; 8 nucleotides agree with TRBD2. The CDR3 contains 15 residues. Germline V CDR1 and CDR2: SGHAT, FQNNGV. V trimming: 7 bases; J trimming: 4 bases; junction bases outside the gene matches: 9. CDR3 protein: CASTLRSGGYNEQFF. The DNA for the CDR3 is TGTGCCAGCACCCTCAGGAGCGGGGGATACAATGAGCAGTTCTTC.

The chain is built from TRBV11-3 and TRBJ2-7; weak D call: TRBD2 (6 bases). The CDR3 has 15 amino acids. Germline V gene lookup returns CDR1 SGHNT and CDR2 YENEEA. The germline V and J ends were trimmed by 5 bases and 3 bases, with 17 bases remaining between them. The CDR3 region is CASSQRAGKNYEQYF. CDR3 bases: TGTGCCAGCAGCCAGCGGGCAGGGAAGAACTACGAGCAGTACTTC.

V is TRBV28 and J is TRBJ1-2, with 8 bases aligning to TRBD1. Germline V gene lookup returns CDR1 MDHEN and CDR2 SYDVKM. Unmatched junction bases numbered 17, after V lost 5 bases and J lost 6 bases. The CDR3 totals 17 residues. The DNA for the CDR3 is TGTGCCAGCAGTCCAGCCCCCGAGACAGGGGTTCTCGATGGCTACACCTTC. Its protein product is CASSPAPETGVLDGYTF.

This clone occurred a few times. The chain recombines TRBV2 with TRBJ2-2; TRBD1 might be the D (5 bases). This CDR3 is 13 amino acids long. Trimming took off 7 bases at V and 6 bases at J, with 12 bases between the two ends. CDR1 and CDR2 from the germline V gene are SNHLY and FYNNEI. CDR3 DNA: TGTGCCAGCATTCTGGACACCCCCGGGGAGCTGTTTTTT. Residues: CASILDTPGELFF.

The chain is built from TRBV11-3 and TRBJ2-7; 12 positions match TRBD2. J was trimmed by 0 bases and V by 1 base; bases with no gene match: 4. This CDR3 spans 17 amino acids. CDR1 is SGHNT, CDR2 YENEEA, per germline. CDR3 nucleotides: TGTGCCAGCAGCTTAGGGACTAGCGGGGCCCTCTCCTACGAGCAGTACTTC. It is translated as CASSLGTSGALSYEQYF.

The V call is TRBV4-1, the J call TRBJ2-5; 14 bases match TRBD2. The germline gives CDR1 MGHRA, CDR2 YSYEKL. The CDR3 consists of 19 residues. V was pared by 2 bases and J by 0 bases, with 8 bases of the junction left unmatched. DNA for the CDR3: TGCGCCAGCAGCCAACGGACTAGCGGGGGGAGATTGTACCAAGAGACCCAGTACTTC. Its translation: CASSQRTSGGRLYQETQYF.

V is TRBV19 and J is TRBJ2-5; the match to TRBD1 covers 9 bases. V lost 3 bases, J lost 5 bases, and 7 bases stayed unmatched. The length of the CDR3 is 15 residues. Germline V CDR1 and CDR2: LNHDA, SQIVND (reference sequence). The CDR3 sequence: CASSMGDRVRETQYF. The CDR3 DNA reads TGTGCCAGTAGTATGGGGGACAGGGTTCGCGAGACCCAGTACTTC.

The genes are TRBV5-1 and TRBJ2-5; TRBD1 agrees at 8 bases. Per the germline V gene, CDR1 is SGHRS and CDR2 is YFSETQ. Germline trimming cut 1 base from V and 0 bases from J; bases unmatched to any gene: 5. This CDR3 region has 16 residues. CDR3 nucleotide sequence: TGCGCCAGCAGCTTGATGGGACAGGTGTACCAAGAGACCCAGTACTTC. It specifies CASSLMGQVYQETQYF.

The chain joins TRBV11-3 to TRBJ2-3; D is uncertain. This CDR3 contains 14 residues. Between the trimmed V and J ends, which lost 5 bases and 2 bases, there was a span of 11 bases. CDR1 is SGHNT, CDR2 YENEEA, per germline. CDR3 sequence reads: CASSPRLFTDTQYF. Here the CDR3 DNA reads TGTGCCAGCAGCCCGAGGCTCTTCACAGATACGCAGTATTTT.